These T cell receptor beta chains were read from a single sample in a study of blood T cell repertoires in COVID-19. The protocol was immunoSEQ multiplex PCR, while the TCRdb copy is restricted to in-frame clones and leaves out a portion. This table holds about 51,000 clones, 75% to 90% found once. The specimen was peripheral blood. The source is a man aged 60-69 years with acute or convalescent COVID-19. Both conserved end residues are part of each CDR3. The D gene is left open where the match is weak. Clone size is given for some rows only: seen once, a few or many times, or a class if the clone is expanded.

TRBJ2-3 | NA | TRBV7-8 | NA | CASSLTGGRTDTQYF | TGTGCCAGCAGCTTAACGGGGGGCAGGACAGATACGCAGTATTTT
TRBJ1-2 | NA | TRBV6-5 | NA | CASSINIHNYGYTF | TGTGCCAGCAGTATTAACATCCATAACTATGGCTACACCTTC
TRBJ2-3 | once | TRBV4-1 | NA | CASSQRGGGFSEADTQYF | TGCGCCAGCAGCCAAAGAGGAGGGGGCTTTTCCGAGGCAGATACGCAGTATTTT
TRBJ2-5 | NA | TRBV7-8 | NA | CASSLVRGQETQYF | TGTGCCAGCAGCTTAGTGCGGGGACAAGAGACCCAGTACTTC
TRBJ2-2 | NA | TRBV18 | NA | CASSYVGPEPTGELFF | TGTGCCAGCTCCTATGTCGGTCCCGAACCCACCGGGGAGCTGTTTTTT
TRBJ1-1 | NA | TRBV6-2/TRBV6-3 | NA | CASSYRNPADTEAFF | TGTGCCAGCAGTTATAGAAACCCGGCGGACACTGAAGCTTTCTTT
TRBJ2-7 | few | TRBV5-4 | TRBD2 | CASRSGGSSYEQYF | TGTGCCAGCAGGTCCGGGGGGAGCTCCTACGAGCAGTACTTC
TRBJ1-2 | NA | TRBV10-3 | TRBD1 | CAISGPRDRGYGYTF | TGTGCCATCAGTGGGCCCCGGGACAGAGGGTATGGCTACACCTTC
TRBJ1-1 | NA | TRBV27 | TRBD1 | CASGRQGKNTEAFF | TGTGCCAGCGGACGACAGGGAAAGAACACTGAAGCTTTCTTT
TRBJ1-2 | NA | TRBV11-3 | NA | CASSLEADYGYTF | TGTGCCAGCAGCTTAGAGGCGGACTATGGCTACACCTTC
TRBJ2-1 | NA | TRBV6-4 | NA | CASSSDSLGEQFF | TGTGCCAGCAGCTCCGACTCCCTCGGTGAGCAGTTCTTC
TRBJ2-7 | NA | TRBV6-5 | NA | CAPRWLPYEQYF | TGTGCCCCTAGGTGGCTCCCCTACGAGCAGTACTTC
TRBJ2-1 | NA | TRBV29-1 | TRBD2 | CSVLSWTSGSRRPGNEQFF | TGCAGCGTCCTAAGCTGGACTAGCGGGAGCCGTAGACCCGGTAATGAGCAGTTCTTC
TRBJ2-2 | NA | TRBV5-1 | NA | CASSLRQNTGELFF | TGCGCCAGCAGCTTGAGACAGAACACCGGGGAGCTGTTTTTT
TRBJ1-2 | NA | TRBV4-3 | TRBD1 | CASSLSIDRVALYGYTF | TGCGCCAGCAGCCTATCTATCGACAGGGTCGCTCTCTATGGCTACACCTTC
TRBJ1-2 | NA | TRBV25-1 | NA | CASSESGTAYGYTF | TGTGCCAGCAGTGAGAGCGGGACGGCATATGGCTACACCTTC
TRBJ2-5 | once | TRBV5-1 | TRBD1 | CASSRDRGSQETQYF | TGCGCCAGCAGCCGGGACAGGGGATCCCAAGAGACCCAGTACTTC
TRBJ2-1 | NA | TRBV27 | NA | CASSLSRQGYNEQFF | TGTGCCAGCAGTTTAAGTCGGCAGGGTTACAATGAGCAGTTCTTC
TRBJ1-1 | NA | TRBV27 | NA | CASKAVGAGEGTEAFF | TGTGCCAGCAAGGCCGTCGGGGCAGGGGAAGGGACTGAAGCTTTCTTT
TRBJ1-4 | NA | TRBV4-1 | NA | CASSQAQGVSEKLFF | TGCGCCAGCAGCCAAGCACAGGGAGTCTCAGAAAAACTGTTTTTT
TRBJ2-7 | NA | TRBV11-2 | NA | CASSSRGAAYEQYF | TGTGCCAGCAGCTCCCGGGGAGCGGCCTACGAGCAGTACTTC
TRBJ1-4 | once | TRBV4-1 | TRBD1 | CASSQDWDRAWEKLFF | TGCGCCAGCAGCCAAGATTGGGACAGGGCTTGGGAAAAACTGTTTTTT
TRBJ2-3 | NA | TRBV10-3 | TRBD2 | CAISGASGGATDTQYF | TGTGCCATCAGTGGGGCTAGCGGGGGAGCCACAGATACGCAGTATTTT
TRBJ1-1 | once | TRBV12-3/TRBV12-4 | NA | CASSFGGNTEAFF | TGTGCCAGCAGTTTCGGGGGGAACACTGAAGCTTTCTTT
TRBJ2-2 | NA | TRBV19 | TRBD2 | CAARLAGGPANTGELFF | TGTGCCGCTCGACTAGCGGGGGGGCCCGCGAACACCGGGGAGCTGTTTTTT
TRBJ2-2 | NA | TRBV6-5 | NA | CASRKGSGAGELFF | TGTGCCAGCAGAAAGGGCTCAGGGGCCGGGGAGCTGTTTTTT
TRBJ2-5 | NA | TRBV5-1 | TRBD2 | CASSLAWAGGFPETQYF | TGCGCCAGCAGCTTGGCCTGGGCGGGAGGGTTTCCAGAGACCCAGTACTTC